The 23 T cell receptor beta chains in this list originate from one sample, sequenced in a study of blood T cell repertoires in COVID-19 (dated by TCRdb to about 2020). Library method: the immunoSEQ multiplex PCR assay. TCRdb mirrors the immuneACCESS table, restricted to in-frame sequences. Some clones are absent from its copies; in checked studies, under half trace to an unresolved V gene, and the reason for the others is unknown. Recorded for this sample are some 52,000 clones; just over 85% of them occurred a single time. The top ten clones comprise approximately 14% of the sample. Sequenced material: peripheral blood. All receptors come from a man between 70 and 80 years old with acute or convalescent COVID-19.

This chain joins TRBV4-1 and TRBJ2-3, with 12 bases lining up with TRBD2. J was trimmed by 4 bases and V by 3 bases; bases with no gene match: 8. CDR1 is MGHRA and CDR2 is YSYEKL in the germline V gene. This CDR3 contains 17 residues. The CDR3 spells CASSHPLTSGRADTQYF. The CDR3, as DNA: TGCGCCAGCAGCCATCCCCTGACTAGCGGGAGAGCAGATACGCAGTATTTT.

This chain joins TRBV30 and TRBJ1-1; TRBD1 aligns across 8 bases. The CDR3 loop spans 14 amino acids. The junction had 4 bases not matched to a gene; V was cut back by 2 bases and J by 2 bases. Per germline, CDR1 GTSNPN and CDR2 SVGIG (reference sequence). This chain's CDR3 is CAWSRTGFNTEAFF. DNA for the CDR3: TGTGCCTGGAGTCGGACAGGGTTCAACACTGAAGCTTTCTTT.

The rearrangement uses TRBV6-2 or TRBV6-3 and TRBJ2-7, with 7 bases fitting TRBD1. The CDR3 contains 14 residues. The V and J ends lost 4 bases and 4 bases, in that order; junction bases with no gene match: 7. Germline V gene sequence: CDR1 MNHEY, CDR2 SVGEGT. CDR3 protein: CASSSFRGSYEQYF. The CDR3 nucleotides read TGTGCCAGCAGTTCGTTCAGGGGGAGTTACGAGCAGTACTTC.

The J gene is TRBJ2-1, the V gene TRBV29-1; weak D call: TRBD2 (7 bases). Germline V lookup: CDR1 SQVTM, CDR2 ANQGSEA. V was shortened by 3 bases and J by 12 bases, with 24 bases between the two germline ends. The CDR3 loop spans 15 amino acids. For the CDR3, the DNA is TGCAGCGTTGAGTGGCAGCGGGACCCCAGGGGTGGGCAGTTCTTC. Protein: CSVEWQRDPRGGQFF.

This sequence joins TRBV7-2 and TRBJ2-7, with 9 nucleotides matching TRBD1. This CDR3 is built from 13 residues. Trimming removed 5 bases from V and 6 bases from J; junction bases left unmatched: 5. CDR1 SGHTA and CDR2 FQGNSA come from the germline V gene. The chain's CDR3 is CASSANRGREQYV. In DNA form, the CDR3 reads TGTGCCAGCAGCGCGAACAGGGGGCGCGAGCAGTACGTC.

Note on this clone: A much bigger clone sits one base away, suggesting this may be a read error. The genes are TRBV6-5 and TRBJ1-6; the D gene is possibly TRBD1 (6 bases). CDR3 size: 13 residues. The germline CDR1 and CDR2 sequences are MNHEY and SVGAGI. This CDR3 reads CASNTQGSSLLHF. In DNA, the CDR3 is TGTGCCAGCAATACACAGGGAAGCTCACTCCTCCACTTT.

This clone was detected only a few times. CDR3 coding DNA: TGTGCCAGCAGCTCCCAGACTAGCGGGGCCGCACGGACCCAGTACTTC. This encodes CASSSQTSGAARTQYF. This chain joins TRBV7-2 and TRBJ2-5, with TRBD2 matching 11 bases. The V gene's germline CDR1 is SGHTA and CDR2 FQGNSA. V was clipped by 4 bases and J by 7 bases; unmatched bases: 11. This CDR3 contains 16 residues.

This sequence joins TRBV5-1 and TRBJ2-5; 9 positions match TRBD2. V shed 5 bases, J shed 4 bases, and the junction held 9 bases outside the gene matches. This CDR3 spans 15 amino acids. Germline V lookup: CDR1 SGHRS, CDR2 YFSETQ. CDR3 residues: CASRRVAGDLETQYF. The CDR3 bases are TGCGCCAGCAGGAGGGTAGCGGGAGACTTAGAGACCCAGTACTTC.

DNA of the CDR3: TGTGCCAGCAGCCCTCGACAGGGCTGGGCTGAAGCTTTCTTT. Translated: CASSPRQGWAEAFF. V gene TRBV3-1 (or the pseudogene TRBV3-2) combines with J gene TRBJ1-1, with TRBD1 identical over 7 bases. With V trimmed by 4 bases and J by 6 bases, 8 bases remained unmatched. CDR1 and CDR2 from the germline V gene are LGHDT and YNNKEL (reference sequence). This CDR3 is 14 amino acids long.

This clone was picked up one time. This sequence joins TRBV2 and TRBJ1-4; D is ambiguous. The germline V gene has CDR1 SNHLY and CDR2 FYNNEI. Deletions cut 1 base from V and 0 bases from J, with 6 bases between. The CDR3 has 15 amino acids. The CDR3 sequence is CASSEVEATNEKLFF. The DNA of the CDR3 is TGTGCCAGCAGTGAAGTGGAGGCAACTAATGAAAAACTGTTTTTT.

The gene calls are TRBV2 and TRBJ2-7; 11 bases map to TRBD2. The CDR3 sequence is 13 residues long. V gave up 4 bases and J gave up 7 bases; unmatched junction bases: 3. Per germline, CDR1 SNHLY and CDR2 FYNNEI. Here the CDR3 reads CASSGTSGREQYF. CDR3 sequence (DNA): TGTGCCAGCAGTGGGACTAGCGGGCGAGAGCAGTACTTC.

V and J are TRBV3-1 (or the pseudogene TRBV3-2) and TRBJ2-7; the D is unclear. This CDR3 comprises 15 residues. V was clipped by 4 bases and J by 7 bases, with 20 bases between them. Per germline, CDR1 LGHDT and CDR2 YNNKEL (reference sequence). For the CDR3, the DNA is TGTGCCAGCAGCCGGCCTGAGGCAACCCAACGGGAGCAGTACTTC. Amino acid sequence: CASSRPEATQREQYF.

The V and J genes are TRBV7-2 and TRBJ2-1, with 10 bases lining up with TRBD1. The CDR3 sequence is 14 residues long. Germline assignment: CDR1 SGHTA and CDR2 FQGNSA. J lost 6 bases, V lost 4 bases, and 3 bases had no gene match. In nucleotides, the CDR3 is TGTGCCAGCAGCTGGGGACAGGGGACCAATGAGCAGTTCTTC. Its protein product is CASSWGQGTNEQFF. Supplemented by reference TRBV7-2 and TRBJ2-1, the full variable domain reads GAGVSQSPSNKVTEKGKDVELRCDPISGHTALYWYRQSLGQGLEFLIYFQGNSAPDKSGLPSDRFSAERTGGSVSTLTIQRTQQEDSAVYLCASSWGQGTNEQFFGPGTRLTVL.

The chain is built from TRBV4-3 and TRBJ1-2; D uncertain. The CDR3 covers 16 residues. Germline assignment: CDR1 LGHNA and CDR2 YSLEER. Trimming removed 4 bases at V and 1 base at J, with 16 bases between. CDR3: CASSPFEGGVNYGYTF. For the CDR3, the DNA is TGCGCCAGCAGCCCTTTCGAGGGAGGCGTTAACTATGGCTACACCTTC.

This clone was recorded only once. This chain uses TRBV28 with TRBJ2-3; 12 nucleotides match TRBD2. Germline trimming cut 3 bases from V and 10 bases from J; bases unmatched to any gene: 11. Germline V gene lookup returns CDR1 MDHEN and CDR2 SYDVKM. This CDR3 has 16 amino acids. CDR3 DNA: TGTGCCAGCAGTTTGGAAAGGAGACTAGCGGGAGTGGCGCAGTATTTT. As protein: CASSLERRLAGVAQYF. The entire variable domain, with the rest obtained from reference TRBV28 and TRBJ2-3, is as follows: DVKVTQSSRYLVKRTGEKVFLECVQDMDHENMFWYRQDPGLGLRLIYFSYDVKMKEKGDIPEGYSVSREKKERFSLILESASTNQTSMYLCASSLERRLAGVAQYFGPGTRLTVL.

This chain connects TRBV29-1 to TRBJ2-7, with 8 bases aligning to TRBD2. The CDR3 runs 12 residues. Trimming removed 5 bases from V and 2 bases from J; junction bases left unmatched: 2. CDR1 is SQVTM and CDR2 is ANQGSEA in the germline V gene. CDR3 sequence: CSVKRETYEQYF. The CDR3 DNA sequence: TGCAGCGTTAAGCGGGAGACCTACGAGCAGTACTTC.

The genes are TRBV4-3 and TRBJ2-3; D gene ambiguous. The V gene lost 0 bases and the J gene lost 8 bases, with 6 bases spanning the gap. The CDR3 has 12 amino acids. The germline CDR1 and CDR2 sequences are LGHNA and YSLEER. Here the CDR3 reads CASSQDLGTQYF. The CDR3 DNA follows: TGCGCCAGCAGCCAAGATCTCGGTACGCAGTATTTT.

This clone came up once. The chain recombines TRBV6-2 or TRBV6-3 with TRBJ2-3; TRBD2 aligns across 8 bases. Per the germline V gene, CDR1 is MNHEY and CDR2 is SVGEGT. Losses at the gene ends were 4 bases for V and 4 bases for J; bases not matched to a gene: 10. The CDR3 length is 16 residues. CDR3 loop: CASSWGKAGDSDTQYF. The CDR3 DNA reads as TGTGCCAGCAGTTGGGGGAAAGCGGGAGATTCAGATACGCAGTATTTT.

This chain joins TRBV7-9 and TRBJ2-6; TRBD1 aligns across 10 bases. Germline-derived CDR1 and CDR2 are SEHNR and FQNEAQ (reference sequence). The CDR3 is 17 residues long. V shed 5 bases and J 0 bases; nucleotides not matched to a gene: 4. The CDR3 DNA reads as TGTGCCAGCAGCCCGGGACAGGGGATCTCTGGGGCCAACGTCCTGACTTTC. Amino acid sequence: CASSPGQGISGANVLTF. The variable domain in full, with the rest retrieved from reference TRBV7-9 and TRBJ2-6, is DTGVSQNPRHKITKRGQNVTFRCDPISEHNRLYWYRQTLGQGPEFLTYFQNEAQLEKSRLLSDRFSAERPKGSFSTLEIQRTEQGDSAMYLCASSPGQGISGANVLTFGAGSRLTVL.

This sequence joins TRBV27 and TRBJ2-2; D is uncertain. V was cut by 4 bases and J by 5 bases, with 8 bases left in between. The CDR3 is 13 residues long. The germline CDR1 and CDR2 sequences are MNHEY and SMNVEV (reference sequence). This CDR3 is CASSYGWTGELFF. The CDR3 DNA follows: TGTGCCAGCAGTTACGGTTGGACCGGGGAGCTGTTTTTT.

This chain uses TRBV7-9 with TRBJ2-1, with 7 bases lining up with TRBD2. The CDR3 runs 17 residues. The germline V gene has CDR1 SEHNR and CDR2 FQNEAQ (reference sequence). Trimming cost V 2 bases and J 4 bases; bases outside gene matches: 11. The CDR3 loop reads CASSLPLGVAGYNEQFF. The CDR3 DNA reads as TGTGCCAGCAGCTTACCATTGGGGGTAGCGGGTTACAATGAGCAGTTCTTC. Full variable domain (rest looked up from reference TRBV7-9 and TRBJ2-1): DTGVSQNPRHKITKRGQNVTFRCDPISEHNRLYWYRQTLGQGPEFLTYFQNEAQLEKSRLLSDRFSAERPKGSFSTLEIQRTEQGDSAMYLCASSLPLGVAGYNEQFFGPGTRLTVL.

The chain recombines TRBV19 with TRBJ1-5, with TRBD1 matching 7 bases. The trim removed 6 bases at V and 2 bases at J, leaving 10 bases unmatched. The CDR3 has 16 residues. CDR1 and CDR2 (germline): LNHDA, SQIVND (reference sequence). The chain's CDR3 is CASSSLQGTRNQPQHF. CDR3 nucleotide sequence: TGTGCCAGTAGCTCACTACAGGGGACCCGCAATCAGCCCCAGCATTTT.

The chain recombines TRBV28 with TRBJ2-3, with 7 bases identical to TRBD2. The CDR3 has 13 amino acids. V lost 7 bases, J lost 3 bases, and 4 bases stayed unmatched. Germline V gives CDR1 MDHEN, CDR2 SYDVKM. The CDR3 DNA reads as TGTGCCAGCACGGGGGGAGAGACAGATACGCAGTATTTT. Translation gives CASTGGETDTQYF.